This T cell receptor (beta chain) originates from a study of T-cell reconstitution after alpha-beta-depleted transplantation in children. This CDR3 comprises 16 residues. Germline V gives CDR1 SEHNR, CDR2 FQNEAQ (reference sequence). Unmatched junction bases numbered 15, after V lost 5 bases and J lost 8 bases. As it was prepared, the TCRbeta library received unique molecular identifiers. TCRdb passed the PCR reads through MiXCR, listing each CDR3 protein once. The data contain a few hundred thousand distinct CDR3 sequences, about 16% of them singletons. The rearrangement joins TRBV7-9 to TRBJ1-5, with 7 positions matching TRBD1. The clonotype originates from a human donor who donated a stem cell graft to a child with acute lymphoblastic leukemia. The sequences come from PBMCs from the stem cell graft donor, collected from the stem cell graft. The CDR3 DNA is TGTGCCAGCAGCCAGGGACAGAGGGATCGGCGGGAGCCCCAGCATTTT. Encoded protein: CASSQGQRDRREPQHF.